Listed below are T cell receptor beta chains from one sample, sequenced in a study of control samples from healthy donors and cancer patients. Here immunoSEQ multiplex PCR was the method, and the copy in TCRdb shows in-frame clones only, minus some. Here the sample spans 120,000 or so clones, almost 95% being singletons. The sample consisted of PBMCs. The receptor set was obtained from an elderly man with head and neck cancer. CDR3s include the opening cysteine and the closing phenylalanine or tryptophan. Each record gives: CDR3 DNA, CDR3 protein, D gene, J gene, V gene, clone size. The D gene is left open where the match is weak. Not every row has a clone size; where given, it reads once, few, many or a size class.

cdr3_nt: TGTGCCAGCTCCCCAGGAGCCCGGGATGAGCAGTTCTTC
cdr3_aa: CASSPGARDEQFF
d_call: .
j_call: TRBJ2-1
v_call: TRBV18
clone_size: once

cdr3_nt: TGTGCCACCAGCAGAGATGAGGGGCTCAACACCGGGGAGCTGTTTTTT
cdr3_aa: CATSRDEGLNTGELFF
d_call: .
j_call: TRBJ2-2
v_call: TRBV15
clone_size: .

cdr3_nt: TGTGCCAGCAGCCCCCTGGGCCTGCAAGAGACCCAGTACTTC
cdr3_aa: CASSPLGLQETQYF
d_call: .
j_call: TRBJ2-5
v_call: TRBV6-5
clone_size: .

cdr3_nt: TGTGCCAGCAGGAGATTAGTAGCAGATACGCAGTATTTT
cdr3_aa: CASRRLVADTQYF
d_call: .
j_call: TRBJ2-3
v_call: TRBV5-6
clone_size: .

cdr3_nt: TGTGCCAGCAGAAGGGGAGATACGCAGTATTTT
cdr3_aa: CASRRGDTQYF
d_call: .
j_call: TRBJ2-3
v_call: TRBV6-5
clone_size: .

cdr3_nt: TGTGCCAGCAGGACGACAGGGACTTTCAATCAGCCCCAGCATTTT
cdr3_aa: CASRTTGTFNQPQHF
d_call: TRBD1
j_call: TRBJ1-5
v_call: TRBV6-5
clone_size: .

cdr3_nt: TGTGCCAGCATCCTTACGGAGTTGAACACTGAAGCTTTCTTT
cdr3_aa: CASILTELNTEAFF
d_call: .
j_call: TRBJ1-1
v_call: TRBV7-8
clone_size: once

cdr3_nt: TGCGCCAGCAGCTTGGAGGGGGTACATGGCTACACCTTC
cdr3_aa: CASSLEGVHGYTF
d_call: .
j_call: TRBJ1-2
v_call: TRBV5-1
clone_size: .

cdr3_nt: TGTGCCAGCAGTCCCAGGGACGGGGAGACCCAGTACTTC
cdr3_aa: CASSPRDGETQYF
d_call: .
j_call: TRBJ2-5
v_call: TRBV2
clone_size: .

cdr3_nt: TGTGCCAGCAGTGGGACAGGGAACTATGGCTACACCTTC
cdr3_aa: CASSGTGNYGYTF
d_call: TRBD1
j_call: TRBJ1-2
v_call: TRBV2
clone_size: .

cdr3_nt: TGTGCCAGCTCACCACCGGCGGGGCAGGGGGCGCGCAGCACTGAAGCTTTCTTT
cdr3_aa: CASSPPAGQGARSTEAFF
d_call: TRBD1
j_call: TRBJ1-1
v_call: TRBV18
clone_size: once

cdr3_nt: TGCAGCACGAGACAGGGTCATGAGCAGTACTTC
cdr3_aa: CSTRQGHEQYF
d_call: TRBD1
j_call: TRBJ2-7
v_call: TRBV29-1
clone_size: .

cdr3_nt: TGCGCCAGCAGCCAAGGCCGGGACAGCCGGACCGCCGAGCAGTACTTC
cdr3_aa: CASSQGRDSRTAEQYF
d_call: TRBD1
j_call: TRBJ2-7
v_call: TRBV4-1
clone_size: .

cdr3_nt: TGTGCCAGCAGCGAACAGGGAAGGAACACTGAAGCTTTCTTT
cdr3_aa: CASSEQGRNTEAFF
d_call: .
j_call: TRBJ1-1
v_call: TRBV2
clone_size: once

cdr3_nt: TGTGCCAGCAGCCCCCTCGTGAGTTGGGAGGTAGATACGCAGTATTTT
cdr3_aa: CASSPLVSWEVDTQYF
d_call: .
j_call: TRBJ2-3
v_call: TRBV7-9
clone_size: .

cdr3_nt: TGTGCCACCAGCAGAGATCTATCGGAGGGTCAGCCCCAGCATTTT
cdr3_aa: CATSRDLSEGQPQHF
d_call: .
j_call: TRBJ1-5
v_call: TRBV15
clone_size: .

cdr3_nt: TGCAGCGTTGGCTGGGGTACTGAAGCTTTCTTT
cdr3_aa: CSVGWGTEAFF
d_call: .
j_call: TRBJ1-1
v_call: TRBV29-1
clone_size: .

cdr3_nt: TGTGCCAGCAGCCTTTATAGGACTTCCCTCTCCTACGAGCAGTACTTC
cdr3_aa: CASSLYRTSLSYEQYF
d_call: .
j_call: TRBJ2-7
v_call: TRBV7-2
clone_size: .

cdr3_nt: TGTGCCAGCAGCTTGCCAGGGGCGGGCCAGGTCCCCTCGGGCTACACCTTC
cdr3_aa: CASSLPGAGQVPSGYTF
d_call: .
j_call: TRBJ1-2
v_call: TRBV5-6
clone_size: .

cdr3_nt: TGTGCCAGCAGCGTAGGTTGGTCCGGGGCGGGGAAAACACAAGAGACCCAGTACTTC
cdr3_aa: CASSVGWSGAGKTQETQYF
d_call: .
j_call: TRBJ2-5
v_call: TRBV9
clone_size: .

cdr3_nt: TGTGCCTGGATGACAGGCGTCTACGAGCAGTACTTC
cdr3_aa: CAWMTGVYEQYF
d_call: .
j_call: TRBJ2-7
v_call: TRBV30
clone_size: .

cdr3_nt: TGTGCCAGCAAAGGGGGACGGATGGAAGAGACCCAGTACTTC
cdr3_aa: CASKGGRMEETQYF
d_call: .
j_call: TRBJ2-5
v_call: TRBV7-2
clone_size: .

cdr3_nt: TGTGCCAGCAGGCCTGGACAGTCCTACACTGAAGCTTTCTTT
cdr3_aa: CASRPGQSYTEAFF
d_call: .
j_call: TRBJ1-1
v_call: TRBV6-6
clone_size: .

cdr3_nt: TGTGCCAGCAGCAAAATAGCCACAGGGGTAGGAGAGACCCAGTACTTC
cdr3_aa: CASSKIATGVGETQYF
d_call: .
j_call: TRBJ2-5
v_call: TRBV21-1
clone_size: .

cdr3_nt: TGTGCCAGCAGCTTAATAGCAGCCACCGGGGAGCTGTTTTTT
cdr3_aa: CASSLIAATGELFF
d_call: .
j_call: TRBJ2-2
v_call: TRBV11-2
clone_size: once

cdr3_nt: TGTGCCAGCAGTGAAGGGAGGGTTCAGCCCCAGCATTTT
cdr3_aa: CASSEGRVQPQHF
d_call: .
j_call: TRBJ1-5
v_call: TRBV6-1
clone_size: .

cdr3_nt: TGTGCCAGCAGCCCCCACCCGGGACCCAATGAGCAGTTCTTC
cdr3_aa: CASSPHPGPNEQFF
d_call: .
j_call: TRBJ2-1
v_call: TRBV7-6
clone_size: .

cdr3_nt: TGTGCCAGCTCGCCGGGACAGAACTACGAGCAGTACTTC
cdr3_aa: CASSPGQNYEQYF
d_call: TRBD1
j_call: TRBJ2-7
v_call: TRBV18
clone_size: .

cdr3_nt: TGTGCCAGCATACGACAGCCCTACGAGCAGTACTTC
cdr3_aa: CASIRQPYEQYF
d_call: .
j_call: TRBJ2-7
v_call: TRBV6-5
clone_size: .

cdr3_nt: TGTGCCAGCAGTTACTCGATTCCGGCTCTTAACACTGAAGCTTTCTTT
cdr3_aa: CASSYSIPALNTEAFF
d_call: .
j_call: TRBJ1-1
v_call: TRBV6-2/TRBV6-3
clone_size: .